These 26 T cell receptor beta chains were sequenced from one sample in a study of blood T cells in healthy people across ages. Next came a second PCR, run for about 6 to 12 cycles, which used a sample-barcoded 5' primer along with a J-beta primer mix. MiXCR, applied by TCRdb to the 5' RACE reads, yields one record per CDR3 protein. The sample contains 780,000 or so distinct CDR3 sequences, just over 55% of which appear only once. Sequenced material: blood. The source is a man aged 35 to 55 in good health.

The chain uses TRBV11-2 and TRBJ2-7, with TRBD1 identical over 9 bases. This CDR3 is 16 amino acids long. Germline assignment: CDR1 SGHAT and CDR2 FQNNGV. Trimming took 1 base from V and 3 from J; bases not matched to a gene: 7. This chain's CDR3 is CASSLALGQGNYEQYF. The CDR3 bases are TGTGCCAGCAGCTTAGCTTTGGGACAGGGAAACTACGAGCAGTACTTC.

CDR3 sequence reads: CSARVPPIGDYNEQFF. DNA of the CDR3: TGCAGTGCTAGAGTACCTCCTATCGGGGACTACAATGAGCAGTTCTTC. The rearrangement links TRBV20-1 to TRBJ2-1, with a tentative D call TRBD2 (5 bases). This CDR3 contains 16 residues. Per germline, CDR1 DFQATT and CDR2 SNEGSKA (reference sequence). The germline V and J ends were trimmed by 1 base and 3 bases, with 16 bases remaining between them.

J is TRBJ2-7 and V is TRBV5-1; a weak D match, TRBD1 (6 bases). Germline values: CDR1 SGHRS, CDR2 YFSETQ. V was trimmed by 4 bases and J by 4 bases, leaving 18 bases between them. The CDR3 runs 15 residues. The CDR3 here is CASSAADRGAYEQYF. CDR3 coding DNA: TGCGCCAGCAGCGCGGCGGACAGAGGAGCTTACGAGCAGTACTTC.

V is TRBV20-1 and J is TRBJ2-5; possible D gene TRBD1, 7 bases. Per germline, CDR1 DFQATT and CDR2 SNEGSKA (reference sequence). This CDR3 is 15 amino acids long. The germline V and J ends were trimmed by 5 bases and 5 bases, with 21 bases remaining between them. Here the CDR3 reads CSALFPTGTYETQYF. The CDR3 bases are TGCAGTGCTCTGTTCCCGACAGGGACTTACGAGACCCAGTACTTC.

This chain links TRBV29-1 with TRBJ2-1, with 10 bases fitting TRBD2. Per the germline V gene, CDR1 is SQVTM and CDR2 is ANQGSEA. V dropped 1 base and J dropped 4; count of bases not matched to a gene: 4. This CDR3 region has 15 residues. In DNA form, the CDR3 reads TGCAGCGTTGAAGTTCTAGCGGGAGCGTACAATGAGCAGTTCTTC. Translating gives CSVEVLAGAYNEQFF.

The genes are TRBV5-1 and TRBJ2-7; no clear D. CDR1 is SGHRS and CDR2 is YFSETQ in the germline V gene. The CDR3 is 13 residues long. V lost 5 bases and J lost 1, with 10 bases in between. The CDR3 DNA sequence: TGCGCCAGCAGTCCTGTGGAGTCCTACGAGCAGTACTTC. Translation gives CASSPVESYEQYF. The full variable domain, rest sourced from reference TRBV5-1 and TRBJ2-7, is KAGVTQTPRYLIKTRGQQVTLSCSPISGHRSVSWYQQTPGQGLQFLFEYFSETQRNKGNFPGRFSGRQFSNSRSEMNVSTLELGDSALYLCASSPVESYEQYFGPGTRLTVT.

The chain recombines TRBV4-1 with TRBJ2-1; D remains unclear. The ends were cut back, 6 bases at V and 0 bases at J, with 15 bases in the middle. From germline, CDR1 is MGHRA and CDR2 YSYEKL. This CDR3 contains 16 residues. The CDR3: CASSPVAENSYNEQFF. The CDR3 nucleotides are TGCGCCAGCAGTCCTGTGGCGGAAAACTCCTACAATGAGCAGTTCTTC.

This clonotype appeared a few times. This sequence joins TRBV5-5 and TRBJ2-5, with D maybe TRBD2 (7 bases). The length of the CDR3 is 14 residues. CDR1 is SGHKS, CDR2 YYEKEE, per germline (reference sequence). Between the trimmed V and J ends, which lost 3 bases and 5 bases, there was a span of 14 bases. CDR3 sequence: CASSSPGGRETQYF. In DNA, the CDR3 is TGTGCCAGCAGCTCCCCGGGGGGCCGGGAGACCCAGTACTTC.

J is TRBJ1-6 and V is TRBV20-1, with TRBD1 as a possible D gene (5 bases). V was clipped by 0 bases and J by 10 bases, with 13 bases between them. CDR3 length: 14 residues. Germline-derived CDR1 and CDR2 are DFQATT and SNEGSKA (reference sequence). The CDR3 sequence is CSARDLSGRSPLHF. The CDR3 DNA sequence: TGCAGTGCTAGAGATCTCTCAGGGCGCTCACCCCTCCACTTT.

The chain couples TRBV20-1 to TRBJ2-7; D possibly corresponds to TRBD1 (6 bases). The germline V gene encodes CDR1 DFQATT and CDR2 SNEGSKA (reference sequence). The length of the CDR3 is 13 residues. Trimming shortened V by 1 base and J by 6 bases, and 13 bases separated the two germline ends. CDR3 in amino acids: CSARGTARGEQYF. The DNA for the CDR3 is TGCAGTGCTAGAGGGACAGCAAGAGGCGAGCAGTACTTC.

V is TRBV4-1 and J is TRBJ2-7; 12 nucleotides agree with TRBD2. Germline lookup yields CDR1 MGHRA and CDR2 YSYEKL. V was clipped by 4 bases and J by 0 bases; unmatched bases: 13. This CDR3 region has 19 residues. The CDR3 DNA follows: TGCGCCAGCAGCCTAGTCCTAGGACTAGCGGGAAGCAACTCCTACGAGCAGTACTTC. This gives the protein CASSLVLGLAGSNSYEQYF.

This clonotype occurred a few times. This sequence joins TRBV7-2 and TRBJ1-1; D possibly corresponds to TRBD1 (5 bases). V was clipped by 1 base and J by 3 bases, with 9 bases between them. Germline V gene data show CDR1 as SGHTA and CDR2 as FQGNSA. CDR3 length: 14 residues. CDR3 sequence: CASSLGGTYTEAFF. DNA for the CDR3: TGTGCCAGCAGCTTAGGTGGGACTTACACTGAAGCTTTCTTT.

A few counts support this clonotype. The chain is built from TRBV6-1 and TRBJ2-3; 14 nucleotides line up with TRBD2. J gave up 7 bases and V 4 bases, and 22 bases lay outside the gene matches. Germline V lookup: CDR1 MNHNS, CDR2 SASEGT. CDR3 size: 21 residues. CDR3 sequence reads: CASSALTSGGARAHTRHTQYF. The DNA of the CDR3 is TGTGCCAGCAGTGCCTTGACTAGCGGGGGGGCAAGAGCCCACACACGACATACGCAGTATTTT.

The CDR3 is CASRNTGGGGYTF. As DNA, the CDR3 is TGCGCCAGCAGAAATACAGGGGGCGGTGGCTACACCTTC. The chain combines TRBV10-2 with TRBJ1-2, with 9 positions matching TRBD1. The trim removed 6 bases at V and 7 bases at J, leaving 6 bases unmatched. The CDR3 loop spans 13 amino acids. The germline gives CDR1 WSHSY, CDR2 SAAADI.

This rearrangement joins TRBV6-5 to TRBJ2-7; D gene unclear. V lost 0 bases and J 7 bases, leaving 16 bases between the germline ends. CDR1 and CDR2 (germline): MNHEY, SVGAGI. The CDR3 is 15 residues long. The CDR3, as DNA: TGTGCCAGCAGTTACTCTCTTTCTGGCGAGAATGAGCAGTACTTC. Amino acid sequence: CASSYSLSGENEQYF.

The rearrangement links TRBV28 to TRBJ1-5; TRBD1 matches at 11 bases. This CDR3 comprises 15 residues. V dropped 5 bases and J dropped 11; count of bases not matched to a gene: 11. Germline assignment: CDR1 MDHEN and CDR2 SYDVKM. The CDR3 reads CASSPPGQGGRAQHF. The CDR3 DNA sequence: TGTGCCAGCAGTCCGCCGGGACAGGGGGGCAGGGCCCAGCATTTT.

The chain recombines TRBV10-2 with TRBJ2-5; TRBD2 matches 16 bases. Germline V CDR1 and CDR2: WSHSY, SAAADI. CDR3 length: 16 residues. Trimming took 8 bases from V and 5 from J; bases not matched to a gene: 8. CDR3 region: CASRGTSGGATETQYF. The CDR3 DNA follows: TGCGCCAGCCGAGGGACTAGCGGGGGGGCCACGGAGACCCAGTACTTC.

As concerns this clonotype: The germline gene is not matched at one end of the junction; a read error may be the cause. The chain links TRBV18 to TRBJ2-4; no clear D. This CDR3 spans 14 amino acids. CDR1 is KGHSH, CDR2 LQKENI, per germline. The CDR3, as DNA: TGTGCAAGCTCACCACCAGTTTCGATCAACATTCAGTACTTC. Translated, it gives CASSPPVSINIQYF.

This clonotype was observed a few times. The chain couples TRBV14 to TRBJ2-1, with D perhaps matching TRBD2 (6 bases). Between the trimmed V and J ends, which lost 1 base and 10 bases, there was a span of 17 bases. The CDR3 sequence is 15 residues long. Germline CDR1 and CDR2: SGHDN and FVKESK. The CDR3, as DNA: TGTGCCAGCAGCCAAGGATGTGGCGGGACGGAGGAGCAGTTCTTC. It specifies CASSQGCGGTEEQFF.

This clonotype was seen a single time. The CDR3 here is CASSVPHTDTQYF. CDR3 in DNA: TGTGCCAGCAGTGTACCCCACACAGATACGCAGTATTTT. This chain uses TRBV28 with TRBJ2-3, with D hard to call. V lost 5 bases, J lost 2 bases, and 8 bases lay in between. This CDR3 spans 13 amino acids. Per the germline V gene, CDR1 is MDHEN and CDR2 is SYDVKM.

The chain uses TRBV10-3 and TRBJ2-3; no reliable D call. V gave up 4 bases and J gave up 0 bases, with 2 bases separating them. CDR1 is ENHRY, CDR2 SYGVKD, per germline. The CDR3 extends over 12 amino acids. CDR3 sequence: CAISASTDTQYF. The CDR3 DNA follows: TGTGCCATCAGTGCTAGCACAGATACGCAGTATTTT.

The chain carries TRBV4-3 and TRBJ2-7; D is uncertain. V shed 0 bases and J shed 4 bases, with 10 bases lying between them. Germline-derived CDR1 and CDR2 are LGHNA and YSLEER. CDR3 length: 14 amino acids. The CDR3 reads CASSQDYHSYEQYF. The CDR3 DNA follows: TGCGCCAGCAGCCAAGATTATCATAGTTACGAGCAGTACTTC.

The chain links TRBV6-1 to TRBJ2-1; 9 bases match TRBD1. CDR3 size: 17 residues. Germline V gene sequence: CDR1 MNHNS, CDR2 SASEGT. Trimming at V came to 5 bases and at J to 0 bases, leaving 8 bases not matched to a gene. Here the CDR3 reads CASSLTGGKSSYNEQFF. CDR3 bases: TGTGCCAGCAGTCTCACAGGGGGCAAAAGCTCCTACAATGAGCAGTTCTTC.

The chain is built from TRBV4-3 and TRBJ2-7, with TRBD2 identical over 11 bases. After removal of 0 bases from V and 0 bases from J, the junction contained 7 bases not matched to a gene. Per the germline V gene, CDR1 is LGHNA and CDR2 is YSLEER. This CDR3 is 18 amino acids long. The CDR3 nucleotides read TGCGCCAGCAGCCAAGATTCGTTCACTAGCGGGAGCTCCTACGAGCAGTACTTC. Its translation: CASSQDSFTSGSSYEQYF.

This clonotype has more than one count but fewer than ten. The genes are TRBV15 and TRBJ2-1; 11 bases match TRBD2. Unmatched junction bases numbered 9, after V lost 4 bases and J lost 4 bases. Germline CDR1 and CDR2: LNHNV and YYDKDF (reference sequence). The CDR3 runs to 17 residues. The CDR3 DNA follows: TGTGCCACCAGCATACTGACTAGCGGGGAGCCATACAATGAGCAGTTCTTC. This codes for CATSILTSGEPYNEQFF.

This clonotype was counted between two and nine times. The chain combines TRBV7-2 with TRBJ2-7; D uncertain. The CDR3 contains 15 residues. V shed 5 bases and J shed 0 bases, with 14 bases lying between them. Germline V gene sequence: CDR1 SGHTA, CDR2 FQGNSA. This chain's CDR3 is CASSRLIGASYEQYF. CDR3 DNA: TGTGCCAGCAGCCGTTTAATTGGAGCCTCCTACGAGCAGTACTTC.